This T cell receptor beta chain emerged from a study of cytomegalovirus exposure and HLA in healthy donors. This clone was recorded once. 60 Vbeta and 13 Jbeta primers were used in PCR. TCRdb's table, derived via immunoSEQ multiplex PCR, lists solely in-frame clones and lacks some. This table has some 150,000 clones, 80% appearing once. The CDR3 runs 13 residues. Germline lookup yields CDR1 SQVTM and CDR2 ANQGSEA. V was pared by 4 bases and J by 0 bases, with 6 bases between. The sequence came from a man between 18 and 29 years old in good health and CMV-seropositive. The sequenced sample was PBMCs. This chain connects TRBV29-1 to TRBJ1-4; the D is unclear. The CDR3 DNA sequence: TGCAGCGTTGGCCCGGCAACTAATGAAAAACTGTTTTTT. This encodes CSVGPATNEKLFF. Full variable domain (remainder filled in from reference TRBV29-1 and TRBJ1-4): SAVISQKPSRDICQRGTSLTIQCQVDSQVTMMFWYRQQPGQSLTLIATANQGSEATYESGFVIDKFPISRPNLTFSTLTVSNMSPEDSSIYLCSVGPATNEKLFFGSGTQLSVL.